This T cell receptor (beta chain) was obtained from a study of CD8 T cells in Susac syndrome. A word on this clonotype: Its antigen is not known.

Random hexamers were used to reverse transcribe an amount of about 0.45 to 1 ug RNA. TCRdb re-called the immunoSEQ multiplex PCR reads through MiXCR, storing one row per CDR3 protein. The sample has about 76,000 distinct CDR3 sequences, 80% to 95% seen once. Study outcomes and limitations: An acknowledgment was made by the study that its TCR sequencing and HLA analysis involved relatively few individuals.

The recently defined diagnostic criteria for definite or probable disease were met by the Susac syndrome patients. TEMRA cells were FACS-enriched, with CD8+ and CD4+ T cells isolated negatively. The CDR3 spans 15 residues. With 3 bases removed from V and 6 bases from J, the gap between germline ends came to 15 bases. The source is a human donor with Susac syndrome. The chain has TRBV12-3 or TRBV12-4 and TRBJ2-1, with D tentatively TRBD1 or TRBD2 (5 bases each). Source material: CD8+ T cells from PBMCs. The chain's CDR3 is CASSFRGPGPNEQFF. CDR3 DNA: TGTGCCAGCAGTTTCCGGGGACCAGGGCCCAATGAGCAGTTCTTC.